This TCR beta chain originates from a study of Ad26.COV2.S vaccination and SARS-CoV-2 variants. Study-level findings and limits: From the TCR breadth and depth analyses, total T cell responses may have been underestimated.

The V end lost 3 bases, the J end lost 4 bases, and 18 bases lay between the germline ends. Germline V gives CDR1 MNHNS, CDR2 SASEGT. The CDR3 has 16 residues. This clone was seen a handful of times. Its cognate antigen is unknown. Repertoires were generated with immunoSEQ multiplex PCR, while TCRdb's copy carries only in-frame clones and drops some. Found here are hundreds of thousands of clones, roughly 90% of them singletons; the top ten hold nearly 1.5%. Sample treatment: around 19 received Ad26.COV2.S at low or high dose, single or two shots; 5 received placebo; per-sample allocation not given. The samples date from day 63 after the first vaccine or placebo injection.

The source is a person aged 18-60 years who received the Ad26.COV2.S COVID-19 vaccine or a placebo. The chain has TRBV6-1 and TRBJ1-2; D might be TRBD1 (6 bases). Here the sequenced sample was peripheral blood, taken in a trial of Ad26.COV2.S vaccine versus placebo. In DNA form, the CDR3 reads TGTGCCAGCAGTGATGGACAGCAAATTAGGGGCTATGGCTACACCTTC. Protein: CASSDGQQIRGYGYTF.